These 25 T cell receptor beta chains originate from one sample sequenced in a study of blood T cells in healthy people across ages. Sample-barcoded 5' priming and a J-beta primer mix drove a second PCR of about 7 to 11 cycles. TCRdb independently ran MiXCR on the 5' RACE reads; one entry per CDR3 protein. The sample lists approximately 1,000,000 distinct CDR3 sequences; less than 50% were seen once. Sequencing was performed on blood. The receptors shown here come from a woman in her fifties or sixties in good health.

This clonotype was observed a few times. V usage is TRBV2 and J usage is TRBJ2-4, with D tentatively TRBD1 or TRBD2 (5 bases each). CDR3 size: 12 residues. The V end was cut by 1 base, the J end by 13 bases, with 11 bases between. Germline assignment: CDR1 SNHLY and CDR2 FYNNEI. The CDR3 nucleotides are TGTGCCAGCAGTGAAGTTGGGGGTGAGCAGTACTTC. Translating gives CASSEVGGEQYF.

Concerning this clonotype itself: Just one base apart from a much larger clone, this may be a read error. In this CDR3 the conserved last residue, phenylalanine or tryptophan, is missing, so a read error is likely. The rearrangement joins TRBV15 to TRBJ2-3, with D perhaps assigned TRBD1 or TRBD2 (5 bases each). Trimming took off 1 base at V and 4 bases at J, with 27 bases between the two ends. There are 20 residues in the CDR3. Germline CDR1 and CDR2: LNHNV and YYDKDF (reference sequence). CDR3: CATSRGVREPGPWKPDTQYI. CDR3 DNA sequence: TGTGCCACCAGCAGAGGGGTCCGAGAGCCGGGGCCCTGGAAACCAGATACGCAGTATATT.

V usage is TRBV6-1 and J usage is TRBJ2-5; 9 nucleotides agree with TRBD1. J gave up 5 bases and V 3 bases, and 10 bases lay outside the gene matches. From germline, CDR1 is MNHNS and CDR2 SASEGT. CDR3 length equals 16 residues. The CDR3 nucleotides are TGTGCCAGCAGTGACCCTCCCGGGACAGGGACGGAGACCCAGTACTTC. Translation gives CASSDPPGTGTETQYF.

A note on this clonotype: One base away lies a much larger clone, so this may be a sequencing read error. V gene TRBV12-3 or TRBV12-4 combines with J gene TRBJ2-3; D is undetermined. Trimming took off 6 bases at V and 2 bases at J, with 6 bases between the two ends. The CDR3 has 12 residues. The CDR3 DNA is TGTGCCAGCAGATTGCACACAGATACGCAGTATTTT. It translates to CASRLHTDTQYF.

For the CDR3, the DNA is TGTGCCAGCAGCGTACAGGGAAGGCAAGCGGGAGAGCAGTTCTTC. Translating gives CASSVQGRQAGEQFF. V usage is TRBV9 and J usage is TRBJ2-1, with 7 bases that match TRBD2. The germline gives CDR1 SGDLS, CDR2 YYNGEE. The CDR3 has 15 residues. After removal of 1 base from V and 10 bases from J, the junction contained 11 bases not matched to a gene.

There are a few counts of this clonotype. The rearrangement joins TRBV2 to TRBJ1-5; 11 bases are a match to TRBD1. V was clipped by 6 bases and J by 1 base; unmatched bases: 11. The germline V gene encodes CDR1 SNHLY and CDR2 FYNNEI. The CDR3 has 18 residues. The CDR3 DNA is TGTGCCAGCAGCCATCGGACAGGGGGCGCAGAAAGCAATCAGCCCCAGCATTTT. Its translation is CASSHRTGGAESNQPQHF.

CDR3 DNA: TGTGCCAGCGGGCCGGGAGGGGGGACCAAAGAGACCCAGTACTTC. This gives the protein CASGPGGGTKETQYF. The chain combines TRBV9 with TRBJ2-5; 8 bases fit TRBD2. There are 15 residues in the CDR3. CDR1 and CDR2 (germline): SGDLS, YYNGEE. V lost 7 bases to trimming and J lost 3 bases; unmatched junction nucleotides: 11.

In this sample, this clonotype is medium-sized. The V call is TRBV10-3, the J call TRBJ2-1; possibly TRBD1 for D (6 bases). Trimming removed 2 bases at V and 9 bases at J, with 11 bases between. The CDR3 contains 13 residues. CDR1 is ENHRY and CDR2 is SYGVKD in the germline V gene. As DNA, the CDR3 is TGTGCCATCAGTGAGAAGACGACAGGTGAGCAGTTCTTC. Its protein is CAISEKTTGEQFF.

This sequence joins TRBV29-1 and TRBJ2-1; 7 positions match TRBD1. The CDR3 covers 14 residues. After removal of 6 bases from V and 4 bases from J, the junction contained 9 bases not matched to a gene. CDR1 SQVTM and CDR2 ANQGSEA come from the germline V gene. The chain's CDR3 is CSVMGTEDYNEQFF. The CDR3 DNA follows: TGCAGCGTCATGGGGACAGAGGATTACAATGAGCAGTTCTTC.

The chain uses TRBV20-1 and TRBJ2-5; tentatively, D is TRBD1 (6 bases). CDR1 and CDR2 from the germline V gene are DFQATT and SNEGSKA (reference sequence). There are 13 residues in the CDR3. Trimming left V 5 bases short and J 2 bases short, with 12 bases between. CDR3 protein: CSAPGAQQETQYF. The CDR3 region has the DNA TGCAGTGCTCCAGGGGCGCAGCAAGAGACCCAGTACTTC.

The CDR3 DNA reads TGTGCCAGCAGCTTAGGTCCCGGGACAGCAGAAGAGACCCAGTACTTC. The encoded protein is CASSLGPGTAEETQYF. The chain recombines TRBV11-2 with TRBJ2-5, with 7 bases aligning to TRBD1. CDR3 length equals 16 residues. Trimming cost V 1 base and J 3 bases; bases outside gene matches: 8. The germline CDR1 and CDR2 sequences are SGHAT and FQNNGV.

The rearrangement uses TRBV6-6 and TRBJ1-1; TRBD1 matches 7 bases. Germline V lookup: CDR1 MNHNY, CDR2 SVGAGI (reference sequence). This CDR3 spans 15 amino acids. J lost 1 base, V lost 0 bases, and 2 bases had no gene match. This CDR3 is CASSYSGQRNTEAFF. The CDR3 nucleotides read TGTGCCAGCAGTTACTCGGGACAGAGGAACACTGAAGCTTTCTTT.

This sequence joins TRBV25-1 and TRBJ2-4, with D possibly TRBD2 on 5 matching bases. The CDR3 runs to 11 residues. Germline CDR1 reads MGHDK; CDR2 reads SYGVNS. V was trimmed by 4 bases and J by 7 bases, leaving 5 bases between them. CDR3 sequence: CASSGTNIQYF. CDR3 bases: TGTGCCAGCAGTGGGACTAACATTCAGTACTTC.

J is TRBJ2-7 and V is TRBV2, with TRBD1 as a possible D gene (5 bases). The CDR3 is 13 residues long. The V end lost 6 bases, the J end lost 0 bases, and 9 bases lay between the germline ends. Germline CDR1 is SNHLY and CDR2 is FYNNEI. The CDR3 loop is CASSDSFSYEQYF. The CDR3 DNA is TGTGCCAGCAGCGACAGTTTCTCCTACGAGCAGTACTTC.

The table lists this clonotype with a few counts. The V and J genes are TRBV5-1 and TRBJ2-3, with 11 bases identical to TRBD2. The length of the CDR3 is 16 residues. V shed 4 bases, J shed 2 bases, and the junction held 6 bases outside the gene matches. Germline-derived CDR1 and CDR2 are SGHRS and YFSETQ. CDR3 amino acids: CASSQRLAGLTDTQYF. CDR3 coding DNA: TGCGCCAGCAGCCAAAGACTAGCGGGACTCACAGATACGCAGTATTTT. Full variable domain (outside the CDR3, taken from reference TRBV5-1 and TRBJ2-3): KAGVTQTPRYLIKTRGQQVTLSCSPISGHRSVSWYQQTPGQGLQFLFEYFSETQRNKGNFPGRFSGRQFSNSRSEMNVSTLELGDSALYLCASSQRLAGLTDTQYFGPGTRLTVL.

The genes are TRBV27 and TRBJ2-7; D is unclear. V was shortened by 5 bases and J by 0 bases, with 11 bases between the two germline ends. This CDR3 region has 14 residues. From germline, CDR1 is MNHEY and CDR2 SMNVEV (reference sequence). The CDR3 DNA follows: TGTGCCAGCAGTACTACAGCGAACTCCTACGAGCAGTACTTC. Its protein product is CASSTTANSYEQYF.

V gene TRBV6-2 or TRBV6-3 combines with J gene TRBJ2-7, with TRBD1 matching over 7 bases. Germline loops: CDR1 MNHEY, CDR2 SVGEGT. The CDR3 contains 16 residues. The V gene end was trimmed by 2 bases and the J gene end by 3 bases; junction bases not matched to a gene: 10. The CDR3 region is CASSYGGQVISYEQYF. The CDR3, as DNA: TGTGCCAGCAGTTACGGCGGACAGGTTATAAGCTACGAGCAGTACTTC.

This clonotype was counted only a few times. This rearrangement joins TRBV9 to TRBJ2-3; possible D gene TRBD2, 5 bases. The V gene's germline CDR1 is SGDLS and CDR2 YYNGEE. CDR3 size: 17 residues. Between the trimmed V and J ends, which lost 4 bases and 0 bases, there was a span of 18 bases. The CDR3 sequence: CASSPLGAGSSTDTQYF. The CDR3 DNA reads TGTGCCAGCAGCCCTCTAGGCGCGGGTTCTAGCACAGATACGCAGTATTTT.

The V call is TRBV29-1, the J call TRBJ2-1; D possibly corresponds to TRBD1 (6 bases). The CDR3 runs 14 residues. V lost 4 bases to trimming and J lost 6 bases, with 16 bases between them. Germline CDR1 SQVTM, CDR2 ANQGSEA. CDR3 nucleotides: TGCAGCGTTGTCTTGGGGGCTTGGGGCAATGAGCAGTTCTTC. Translation: CSVVLGAWGNEQFF.

There are a few counts of this clonotype. This chain uses TRBV2 with TRBJ2-7; D is undetermined. This CDR3 contains 14 residues. CDR1 is SNHLY, CDR2 FYNNEI, per germline. The ends were cut back, 6 bases at V and 5 bases at J, with 17 bases in the middle. CDR3 in amino acids: CASSPTPSTHEQYF. CDR3 DNA sequence: TGTGCCAGCAGCCCCACCCCTTCCACACACGAGCAGTACTTC.

The gene calls are TRBV6-5 and TRBJ2-2; D not certain. V lost 2 bases and J 4 bases, leaving 11 bases between the germline ends. CDR3 length equals 15 residues. Germline CDR1 is MNHEY and CDR2 is SVGAGI. The CDR3 here is CASSYLSISTGELFF. The CDR3 DNA reads TGTGCCAGCAGTTACCTTAGCATTAGCACCGGGGAGCTGTTTTTT.

The rearrangement links TRBV14 to TRBJ2-7; D ambiguous. Trimming left V 2 bases short and J 1 base short, with 6 bases between. The CDR3 runs 13 residues. The V gene's germline CDR1 is SGHDN and CDR2 FVKESK. CDR3 protein: CASSQFMSYEQYF. CDR3 coding DNA: TGTGCCAGCAGCCAATTTATGTCCTACGAGCAGTACTTC.

This chain joins TRBV11-1 and TRBJ2-5; TRBD2 agrees at 9 bases. Germline assignment: CDR1 SGHAT and CDR2 FQDESV (reference sequence). The CDR3 spans 13 residues. V dropped 6 bases and J dropped 4; count of bases not matched to a gene: 3. The CDR3 DNA follows: TGTGCCAGCAGTCAGACTAGCGGAGAGACCCAGTACTTC. Amino acid sequence: CASSQTSGETQYF. Supplemented by reference TRBV11-1 and TRBJ2-5, the full variable domain reads EAEVAQSPRYKITEKSQAVAFWCDPISGHATLYWYRQILGQGPELLVQFQDESVVDDSQLPKDRFSAERLKGVDSTLKIQPAELGDSAMYLCASSQTSGETQYFGPGTRLLVL.

The rearrangement links TRBV29-1 to TRBJ1-1; 9 nucleotides match TRBD1. This CDR3 is 14 amino acids long. Unmatched junction bases numbered 6, after V lost 7 bases and J lost 0 bases. Germline V CDR1 and CDR2: SQVTM, ANQGSEA. Here the CDR3 DNA reads TGCAGCGCGGCACGGACAGGGGTGAACACTGAAGCTTTCTTT. Its translation is CSAARTGVNTEAFF.

This chain uses TRBV7-2 with TRBJ1-3; D is uncertain. The V end was cut by 0 bases, the J end by 0 bases, with 6 bases between. This CDR3 is 15 amino acids long. Germline CDR1 is SGHTA and CDR2 is FQGNSA. The DNA for the CDR3 is TGTGCCAGCAGCTTAGCGGGGAGCTCTGGAAACACCATATATTTT. Translation: CASSLAGSSGNTIYF.